The 8 T cell receptor beta chains reported below all come from one sample, sequenced in a study of CXCR3-negative and CXCR3-positive naive CD8 T cells. It was by 5' RACE with UMI labels that the TRB cDNA libraries were prepared. For each CDR3 protein, TCRdb gives one entry from its re-call of the 5' RACE reads, without DNA. The sample holds around 160,000 distinct CDR3 sequences. Whole-study results and caveats: In CXCR3-positive naive cells, the TRB CDR3s were more hydrophobic than in CXCR3-negative naive cells.

Their antigen targets remain unknown. Sample: naive CXCR3+ CD8+ T cells from blood. The subset here: CD45RO-CCR7+CD27+CD95- naive CD8+ T cells expressing CXCR3 (TNR3+). The receptors come from a human donor in good health. Some clones in this sample may be carry-over from other donors' samples.

This chain links TRBV28 with TRBJ1-5; TCRdb calls TRBD1, which cannot be checked without DNA. The CDR3 covers 18 residues. Germline lookup yields CDR1 MDHEN and CDR2 SYDVKM. The CDR3 spells CASSSIWMAGEFNQPQHF.

This chain joins TRBV7-9 and TRBJ2-1. This CDR3 is built from 12 residues. Germline CDR1 is SEHNR and CDR2 is FQNEAQ (reference sequence). This CDR3 reads CASSSIYNEQFF.

The chain carries TRBV7-9 and TRBJ1-2; as DNA is missing, the TRBD1 call by TCRdb cannot be tested. The germline gives CDR1 SEHNR, CDR2 FQNEAQ (reference sequence). The length of the CDR3 is 15 residues. The CDR3 sequence is CASSAPGQGNYGYTF.

The V and J genes are TRBV4-3 and TRBJ2-7. CDR1 and CDR2 from the germline V gene are LGHNA and YSLEER. The CDR3 has 13 residues. CDR3 in amino acids: CASSQERSYEQYF.

The genes are TRBV2 and TRBJ2-2; the D call from TCRdb, TRBD1, cannot be confirmed without DNA. Germline V gives CDR1 SNHLY, CDR2 FYNNEI. The CDR3 loop spans 15 amino acids. This CDR3 is CASNPGQGNTGELFF.

This chain links TRBV12-3 or TRBV12-4 with TRBJ1-1. This CDR3 region has 12 residues. The CDR3 here is CASSLTARQAFF.

This chain joins TRBV30 and TRBJ1-1. This CDR3 contains 13 residues. From germline, CDR1 is GTSNPN and CDR2 SVGIG (reference sequence). The CDR3 loop reads CAWSLEVHTEAFF.

The V gene is TRBV9, the J gene TRBJ2-1; TCRdb's D call of TRBD1 is untestable without DNA. This CDR3 contains 15 residues. CDR1 SGDLS and CDR2 YYNGEE come from the germline V gene. CDR3 in amino acids: CASSLNRGAYNEQFF.